Each of the 18 T cell receptor beta chains below was sequenced from the same sample in a study of post-analysis software for immune sequencing data. Study-wide results and limits: Higher frequency in patients than in controls was seen for roughly five TRBV segments, with TRBV5-6, TRBV5-1 and TRBV20-1 among them.

The authors incorporated unique molecular identifiers into the TCR beta cDNA libraries. TCRdb fed the PCR reads into MiXCR, producing one record per CDR3 protein. The table shows 350,000 to 500,000 distinct CDR3 sequences, with more than 30% occurring only once. No antigen has been assigned to these receptors. The sample consisted of blood. Receptors originate from a girl aged 2 to 10 with multiple sclerosis.

The genes are TRBV20-1 and TRBJ2-7, with 12 bases lining up with TRBD2. The DNA matches TRBJ2-5 better at its end, which makes the J call doubtful. This CDR3 region has 13 residues. The V gene's germline CDR1 is DFQATT and CDR2 SNEGSKA (reference sequence). In DNA form, the CDR3 reads TGCAGTGCCAGACTAGCGGGAGCGAAGACCCAGTACTTC. Its protein product is CSARLAGAKTQYF.

There are a few counts of this clonotype. The chain recombines TRBV5-6 with TRBJ1-1; unclear D gene. The CDR3 length is 15 residues. CDR1 is SGHDT and CDR2 is YYEEEE in the germline V gene. V was clipped by 0 bases and J by 2 bases, with 11 bases between them. The DNA of the CDR3 is TGTGCCAGCAGCTTGGTTCCGGGTTTTAACACTGAAGCTTTCTTT. It codes for CASSLVPGFNTEAFF.

This chain joins TRBV3-1 and TRBJ2-7; D remains unclear. The germline gives CDR1 LGHDT, CDR2 YNNKEL (reference sequence). V lost 1 base, J lost 10 bases, and 8 bases lay in between. This CDR3 is 11 amino acids long. In DNA, the CDR3 is TGTGCCAGCAGCCAAGTAAAGGCCCAGTACTTC. Its translation is CASSQVKAQYF.

This clonotype was recorded a few times. This CDR3 reads CASSPLSGDTQYF. For the CDR3, the DNA is TGTGCCAGCTCACCACTCTCGGGAGATACGCAGTATTTT. This chain uses TRBV18 with TRBJ2-3; D not resolved. With 1 base removed from V and 5 bases from J, the gap between germline ends came to 7 bases. The CDR3 totals 13 residues. CDR1 and CDR2 from the germline V gene are KGHSH and LQKENI.

This clonotype was counted a few times. CDR3: CASSFGWNTEAFF. The CDR3 bases are TGTGCCAGCAGTTTTGGGTGGAACACTGAAGCTTTCTTT. The chain carries TRBV28 and TRBJ1-1; D call uncertain. CDR1 MDHEN and CDR2 SYDVKM come from the germline V gene. Trimming shortened V by 3 bases and J by 1 base, and 6 bases separated the two germline ends. The CDR3 has 13 residues.

This clonotype has just a few counts. The rearrangement links TRBV6-6 to TRBJ2-7, with D perhaps TRBD1 or TRBD2 (5 bases each). The assigned J gene may be wrong: the sequence end matches TRBJ2-5 better. The CDR3 is 15 residues long. The V gene's germline CDR1 is MNHNY and CDR2 SVGAGI (reference sequence). The CDR3 is CASSRGPTGVETQYF. The CDR3 nucleotides read TGTGCCAGCAGTCGGGGCCCGACTGGGGTGGAGACCCAGTACTTC.

The chain links TRBV6-5 to TRBJ2-7; 7 bases agree with TRBD1. CDR3 length equals 12 residues. Trimming took 8 bases from V and 0 from J; bases not matched to a gene: 1. In germline, CDR1 is MNHEY, CDR2 SVGAGI. CDR3 sequence: CASGQASYEQYF. In nucleotides, the CDR3 is TGTGCCAGCGGACAGGCCTCCTACGAGCAGTACTTC.

Comments on this clonotype: Given a much more abundant clone one base away, this may be a read error. The DNA for the CDR3 is TGCGCCAGCAGCCACCTTCCCAGGACAGATATGCAGTATTTT. Its protein product is CASSHLPRTDMQYF. J is TRBJ2-3 and V is TRBV4-3; D is possibly TRBD1 (6 bases). Germline V gene data show CDR1 as LGHNA and CDR2 as YSLEER. This CDR3 is built from 14 residues.

This chain connects TRBV20-1 to TRBJ2-7; the match to TRBD2 covers 13 bases. Trimming took 1 base from V and 5 from J; bases not matched to a gene: 8. The CDR3 consists of 16 residues. Germline values: CDR1 DFQATT, CDR2 SNEGSKA (reference sequence). CDR3: CSARVAGTSGIHEQYF. CDR3 nucleotide sequence: TGCAGTGCTAGAGTCGCTGGGACTAGCGGGATCCACGAGCAGTACTTC.

This clonotype appeared a few times. This chain links TRBV4-1 with TRBJ1-1; unclear D gene. Germline V lookup: CDR1 MGHRA, CDR2 YSYEKL. CDR3 length equals 14 residues. Between the trimmed V and J ends, which lost 3 bases and 0 bases, there was a span of 8 bases. CDR3 in DNA: TGCGCCAGCAGCCAGGACCCTTTGAACACTGAAGCTTTCTTT. Amino acid sequence: CASSQDPLNTEAFF.

This clonotype showed up just once. V usage is TRBV4-1 and J usage is TRBJ2-7; D is undetermined. V shed 4 bases and J shed 5 bases, with 36 bases lying between them. Germline assignment: CDR1 MGHRA and CDR2 YSYEKL. CDR3 size: 21 residues. Here the CDR3 DNA reads TGCGCCAGCAGCCCAACGGATCCTCGGAAGGCTATCGGTACCGAGACGAACGAGCAGTACTTC. Its protein is CASSPTDPRKAIGTETNEQYF.

The table lists this clonotype with a few counts. The chain links TRBV20-1 to TRBJ2-5; 7 nucleotides match TRBD1. The CDR3 has 15 amino acids. V was pared by 3 bases and J by 1 base, with 8 bases of the junction left unmatched. Germline V lookup: CDR1 DFQATT, CDR2 SNEGSKA (reference sequence). DNA of the CDR3: TGCAGTGCTAGGGGGATGACAGGGCCCCAAGAGACCCAGTACTTC. Amino acid sequence: CSARGMTGPQETQYF.

This CDR3 is CASSLRQNTGELFF. CDR3 sequence (DNA): TGTGCCAGCAGTTTACGTCAGAACACCGGGGAGCTGTTTTTT. This chain connects TRBV12-3 or TRBV12-4 to TRBJ2-2; D gene unclear. Trimming shortened V by 2 bases and J by 1 base, and 5 bases separated the two germline ends. The CDR3 totals 14 residues.

CDR3 in DNA: TGCGCCAGCAGCTATAGTCATGGACAGGCAGCCTATGGCTACACCTTC. Translating it yields CASSYSHGQAAYGYTF. The chain combines TRBV5-1 with TRBJ1-2; TRBD1 agrees at 7 bases. Germline loops: CDR1 SGHRS, CDR2 YFSETQ. The CDR3 runs 16 residues. With V trimmed by 3 bases and J by 4 bases, 12 bases remained unmatched.

This clonotype was seen a single time. The V call is TRBV12-3 or TRBV12-4, the J call TRBJ2-7; 8 bases are shared with TRBD1. CDR3 length equals 15 residues. The J segment lost 3 bases and the V segment lost 5 bases, leaving 9 bases of the junction unmatched. CDR3 sequence reads: CASSKRRGRDYEQYF. CDR3 DNA: TGTGCCAGCAGTAAACGCAGGGGGCGCGACTACGAGCAGTACTTC.

The gene calls are TRBV3-1 and TRBJ2-1, with 8 nucleotides matching TRBD1. Germline CDR1 and CDR2: LGHDT and YNNKEL (reference sequence). There are 15 residues in the CDR3. J was trimmed by 5 bases and V by 3 bases; bases with no gene match: 6. The CDR3 DNA reads as TGTGCCAGCAGCCACAGGGGGCCTTGGGACAATGAGCAGTTCTTC. This codes for CASSHRGPWDNEQFF.

This clonotype was seen a few times. The chain carries TRBV6-5 and TRBJ1-6, with TRBD1 matching over 7 bases. V was clipped by 2 bases and J by 13 bases; unmatched bases: 11. The length of the CDR3 is 15 residues. The germline gives CDR1 MNHEY, CDR2 SVGAGI. The CDR3 sequence: CASSYTHRGLGPLHF. CDR3 bases: TGTGCCAGCAGTTACACCCACAGGGGACTAGGGCCCCTCCACTTT.

This chain connects TRBV20-1 to TRBJ2-5; tentatively, D is TRBD1 or TRBD2 (5 bases each). The germline V and J ends were trimmed by 5 bases and 4 bases, with 17 bases remaining between them. There are 14 residues in the CDR3. Germline CDR1 DFQATT, CDR2 SNEGSKA (reference sequence). The CDR3 bases are TGCAGTGCTGGGCCAGGGAGTGGCCGAGAGACCCAGTACTTC. This codes for CSAGPGSGRETQYF.